This T cell receptor beta chain was observed in a study of T cell responses to AZD1222 COVID-19 vaccine. Germline V lookup: CDR1 MNHEY, CDR2 SVGAGI. The CDR3 is 14 residues long. With 7 bases clipped from V and 6 bases from J, the junction kept 8 bases outside the gene matches. The protocol was immunoSEQ multiplex PCR, while the TCRdb copy is restricted to in-frame clones and leaves out a portion. The table lists about 56,000 clones, around 88% of them singletons. Study-wide points: CD4 TCRs covered the whole spike, strongest at regions 160-218 and 743-854. Clonal diversity may have been underestimated, and the donors were mostly white British, with more females than males. Repertoires were obtained solely post-peak T cell response.

For this clone: Its antigen is unidentified.

The receptor's source is an adult who received the AZD1222 COVID-19 vaccine. The rearrangement links TRBV6-5 to TRBJ2-3, with 9 nucleotides matching TRBD1. The sample consisted of peripheral blood, taken 28 days after the second AZD1222 dose. In DNA, the CDR3 is TGTGCCAGCAAACGGGACAGGGCAACCGATACGCAGTATTTT. Protein sequence: CASKRDRATDTQYF.